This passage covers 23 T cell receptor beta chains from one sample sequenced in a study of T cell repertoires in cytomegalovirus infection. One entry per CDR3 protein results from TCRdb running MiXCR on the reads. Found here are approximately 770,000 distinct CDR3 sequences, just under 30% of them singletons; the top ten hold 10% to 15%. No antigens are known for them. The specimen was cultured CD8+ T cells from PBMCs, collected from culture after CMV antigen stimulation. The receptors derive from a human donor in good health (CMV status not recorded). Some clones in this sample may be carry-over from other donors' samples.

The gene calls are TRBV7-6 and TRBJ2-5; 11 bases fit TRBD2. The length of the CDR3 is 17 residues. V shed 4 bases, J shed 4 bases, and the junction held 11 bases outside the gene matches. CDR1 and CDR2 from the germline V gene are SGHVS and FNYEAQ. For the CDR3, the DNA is TGTGCCAGCAGCTCCCGGGTAGCGGGGGGGCGCAGAGAGACCCAGTACTTC. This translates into CASSSRVAGGRRETQYF.

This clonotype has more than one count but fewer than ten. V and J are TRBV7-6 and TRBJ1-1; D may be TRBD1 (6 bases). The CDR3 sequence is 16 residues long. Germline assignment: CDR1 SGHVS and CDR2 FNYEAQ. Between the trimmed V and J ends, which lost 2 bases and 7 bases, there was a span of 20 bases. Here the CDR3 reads CASSLSLGAPRGEAFF. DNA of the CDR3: TGTGCCAGCAGCTTATCGTTGGGGGCGCCCCGTGGTGAAGCTTTCTTT.

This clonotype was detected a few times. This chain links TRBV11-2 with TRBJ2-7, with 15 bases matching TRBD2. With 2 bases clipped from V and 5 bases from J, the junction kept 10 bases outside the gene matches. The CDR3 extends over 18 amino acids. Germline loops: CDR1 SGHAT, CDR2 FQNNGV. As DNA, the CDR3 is TGTGCCAGCAGCTTATGGACTAGCGGGGGGGTCCGCCTCGACGAGCAGTACGTC. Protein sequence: CASSLWTSGGVRLDEQYV.

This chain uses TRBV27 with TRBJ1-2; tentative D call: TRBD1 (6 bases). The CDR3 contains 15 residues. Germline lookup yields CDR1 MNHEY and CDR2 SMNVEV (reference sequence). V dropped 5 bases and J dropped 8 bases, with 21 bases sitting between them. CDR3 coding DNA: TGTGCCAGCAGTCCACAGGGAATACCTTATGACGGCTACACCTTC. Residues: CASSPQGIPYDGYTF.

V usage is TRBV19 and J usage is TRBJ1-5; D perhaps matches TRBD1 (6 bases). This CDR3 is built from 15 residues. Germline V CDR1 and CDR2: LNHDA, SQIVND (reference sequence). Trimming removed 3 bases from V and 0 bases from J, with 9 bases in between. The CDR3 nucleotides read TGTGCCAGTAGTATGGGGGGGGCTAGCAATCAGCCCCAGCATTTT. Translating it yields CASSMGGASNQPQHF. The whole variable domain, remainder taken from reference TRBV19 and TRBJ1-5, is DGGITQSPKYLFRKEGQNVTLSCEQNLNHDAMYWYRQDPGQGLRLIYYSQIVNDFQKGDIAEGYSVSREKKESFPLTVTSAQKNPTAFYLCASSMGGASNQPQHFGDGTRLSIL.

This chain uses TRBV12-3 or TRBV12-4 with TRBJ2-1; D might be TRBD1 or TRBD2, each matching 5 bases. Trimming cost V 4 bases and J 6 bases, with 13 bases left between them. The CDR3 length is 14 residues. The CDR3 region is CASSSFGTPNEQFF. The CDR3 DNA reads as TGTGCCAGCAGTTCATTCGGGACCCCCAATGAGCAGTTCTTC.

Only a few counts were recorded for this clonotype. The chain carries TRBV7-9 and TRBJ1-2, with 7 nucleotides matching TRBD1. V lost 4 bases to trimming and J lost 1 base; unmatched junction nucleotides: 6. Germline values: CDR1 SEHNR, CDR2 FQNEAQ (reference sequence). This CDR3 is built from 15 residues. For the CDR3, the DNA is TGTGCCAGCAGCTCCCGGGACAGACATAACTATGGCTACACCTTC. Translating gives CASSSRDRHNYGYTF.

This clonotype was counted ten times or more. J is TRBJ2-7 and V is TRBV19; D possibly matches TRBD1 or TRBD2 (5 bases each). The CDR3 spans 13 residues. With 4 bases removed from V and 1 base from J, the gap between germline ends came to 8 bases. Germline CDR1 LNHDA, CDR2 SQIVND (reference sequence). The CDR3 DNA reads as TGTGCCAGTAGTAGGGGACCATCCTACGAGCAGTACGTC. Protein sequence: CASSRGPSYEQYV.

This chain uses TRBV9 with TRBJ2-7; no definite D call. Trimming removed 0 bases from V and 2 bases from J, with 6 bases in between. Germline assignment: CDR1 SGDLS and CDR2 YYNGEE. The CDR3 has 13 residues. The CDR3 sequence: CASSVGRPYEQYF. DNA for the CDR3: TGTGCCAGCAGCGTAGGACGGCCCTACGAGCAGTACTTC. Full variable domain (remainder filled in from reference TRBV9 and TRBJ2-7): DSGVTQTPKHLITATGQRVTLRCSPRSGDLSVYWYQQSLDQGLQFLIQYYNGEERAKGNILERFSAQQFPDLHSELNLSSLELGDSALYFCASSVGRPYEQYFGPGTRLTVT.

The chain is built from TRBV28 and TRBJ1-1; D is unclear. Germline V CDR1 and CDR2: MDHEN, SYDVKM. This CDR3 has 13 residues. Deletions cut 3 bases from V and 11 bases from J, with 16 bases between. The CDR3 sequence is CASSFTGFEEAFF. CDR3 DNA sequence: TGTGCCAGCAGTTTTACGGGCTTCGAGGAGGCTTTCTTT.

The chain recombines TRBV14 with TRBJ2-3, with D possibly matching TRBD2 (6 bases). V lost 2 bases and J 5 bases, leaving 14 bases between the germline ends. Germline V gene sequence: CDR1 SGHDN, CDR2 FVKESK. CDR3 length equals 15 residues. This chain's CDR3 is CASSQPLGEVDTQYF. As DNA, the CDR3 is TGTGCCAGCAGCCAACCCCTGGGGGAGGTAGATACGCAGTATTTT.

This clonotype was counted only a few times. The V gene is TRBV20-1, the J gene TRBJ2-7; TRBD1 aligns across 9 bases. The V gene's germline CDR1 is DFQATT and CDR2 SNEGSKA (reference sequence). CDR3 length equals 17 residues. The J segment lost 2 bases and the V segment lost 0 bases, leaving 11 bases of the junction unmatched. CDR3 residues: CSARDRTGVGSPYEQYV. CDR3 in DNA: TGCAGTGCTAGAGACCGGACAGGGGTAGGTAGCCCCTACGAGCAGTACGTC.

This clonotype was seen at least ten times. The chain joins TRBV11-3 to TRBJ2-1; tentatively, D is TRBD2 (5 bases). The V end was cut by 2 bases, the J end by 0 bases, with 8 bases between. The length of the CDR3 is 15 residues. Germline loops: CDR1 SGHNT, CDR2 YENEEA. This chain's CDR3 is CASSLLGSSYNEQFF. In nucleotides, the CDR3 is TGTGCCAGCAGCTTATTGGGGAGCTCCTACAATGAGCAGTTCTTC.

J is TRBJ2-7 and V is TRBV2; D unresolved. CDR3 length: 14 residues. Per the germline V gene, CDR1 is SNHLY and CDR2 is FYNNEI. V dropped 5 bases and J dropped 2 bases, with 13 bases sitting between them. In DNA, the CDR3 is TGTGCCAGCAGTTTAAGCCCTGAACCCTACGAGCAGTACTTC. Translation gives CASSLSPEPYEQYF. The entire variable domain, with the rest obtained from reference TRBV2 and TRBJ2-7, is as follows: EPEVTQTPSHQVTQMGQEVILRCVPISNHLYFYWYRQILGQKVEFLVSFYNNEISEKSEIFDDQFSVERPDGSNFTLKIRSTKLEDSAMYFCASSLSPEPYEQYFGPGTRLTVT.

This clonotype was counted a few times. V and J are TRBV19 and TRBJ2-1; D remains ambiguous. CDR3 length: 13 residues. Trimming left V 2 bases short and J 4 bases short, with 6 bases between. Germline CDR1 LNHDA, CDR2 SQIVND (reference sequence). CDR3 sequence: CASSIQDYNEQFF. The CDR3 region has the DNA TGTGCCAGTAGTATACAGGATTACAATGAGCAGTTCTTC.

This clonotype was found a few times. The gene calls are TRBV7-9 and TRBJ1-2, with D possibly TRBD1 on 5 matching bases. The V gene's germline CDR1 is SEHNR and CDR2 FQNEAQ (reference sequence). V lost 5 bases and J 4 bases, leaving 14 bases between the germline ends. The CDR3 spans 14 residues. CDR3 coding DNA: TGTGCCAGCAGCCCCCCCGACAGAGTCTATGGCTACACCTTC. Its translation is CASSPPDRVYGYTF.

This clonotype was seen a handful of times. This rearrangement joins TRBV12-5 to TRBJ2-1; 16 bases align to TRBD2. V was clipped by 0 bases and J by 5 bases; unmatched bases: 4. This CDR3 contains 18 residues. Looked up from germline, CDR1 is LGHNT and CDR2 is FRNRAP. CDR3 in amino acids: CASGLVGLAGGRDNEQFF. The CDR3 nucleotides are TGTGCTAGTGGTTTGGTGGGACTAGCGGGGGGGAGGGACAATGAGCAGTTCTTC.

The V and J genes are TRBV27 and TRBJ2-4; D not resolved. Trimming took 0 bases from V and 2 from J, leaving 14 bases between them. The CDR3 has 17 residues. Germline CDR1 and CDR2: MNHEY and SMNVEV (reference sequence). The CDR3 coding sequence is TGTGCCAGCAGTTTATCCCAATATTTCGCCTCCAAAAACATTCAGTACTTC. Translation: CASSLSQYFASKNIQYF.

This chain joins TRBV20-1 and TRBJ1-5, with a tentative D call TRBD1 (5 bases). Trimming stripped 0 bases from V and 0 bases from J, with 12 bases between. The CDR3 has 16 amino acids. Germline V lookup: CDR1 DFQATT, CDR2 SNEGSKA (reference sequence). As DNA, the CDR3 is TGCAGTGCTAGAGATATTTCAGGGAATAGCAATCAGCCCCAGCATTTT. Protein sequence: CSARDISGNSNQPQHF.

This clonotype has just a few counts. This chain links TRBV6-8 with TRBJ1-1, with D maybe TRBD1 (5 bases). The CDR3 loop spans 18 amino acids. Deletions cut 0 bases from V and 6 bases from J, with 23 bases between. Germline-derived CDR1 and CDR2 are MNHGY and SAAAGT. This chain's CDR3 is CASSYSKRFSEQGAEAFF. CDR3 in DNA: TGTGCCAGCAGTTACTCGAAACGTTTTTCAGAACAAGGGGCTGAAGCTTTCTTT.

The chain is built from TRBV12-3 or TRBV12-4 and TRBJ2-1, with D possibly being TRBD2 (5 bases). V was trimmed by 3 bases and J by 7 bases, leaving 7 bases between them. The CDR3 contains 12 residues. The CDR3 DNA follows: TGTGCCAGCAGTTTTCTAGCTAATGAGCAGTTCTTC. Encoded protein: CASSFLANEQFF.

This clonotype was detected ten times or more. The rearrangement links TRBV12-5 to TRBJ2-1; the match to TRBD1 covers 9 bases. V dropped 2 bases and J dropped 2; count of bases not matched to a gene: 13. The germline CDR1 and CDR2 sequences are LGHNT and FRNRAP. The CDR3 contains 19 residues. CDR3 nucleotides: TGTGCTAGTGGTTTGCCACCGGGACAGGGCGAGGATCCCTACAATGAGCAGTTCTTC. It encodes CASGLPPGQGEDPYNEQFF.

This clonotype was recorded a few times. For the CDR3, the DNA is TGTGCCACCAGCAGAGAACTAGCTAGCACAGATACGCAGTATTTT. Its translation: CATSRELASTDTQYF. V gene TRBV15 combines with J gene TRBJ2-3, with D perhaps matching TRBD2 (6 bases). The V gene lost 0 bases and the J gene lost 0 bases, with 7 bases spanning the gap. The germline V gene has CDR1 LNHNV and CDR2 YYDKDF (reference sequence). The CDR3 runs to 15 residues.